The clone carrying this T cell receptor beta chain has only one observation. The target antigen is unknown. It was with 60 Vbeta and 13 Jbeta primers that the PCR ran. The protocol was immunoSEQ multiplex PCR, while the TCRdb copy is restricted to in-frame clones and leaves out a portion. Of some 200,000 clones in the sample, roughly 87% were seen once. This entry is derived from a study of cytomegalovirus exposure and HLA in healthy donors. Study-wide results and caveats: In an earlier analysis, most TCR beta V segments were productive about 87% or about 30% of the time. Clonal expansion, a later analysis showed, was greater in HLA-associated TCR beta chains than in equally common others.

CDR1 and CDR2 from the germline V gene are SGHRS and YFSETQ. Trimming removed 0 bases from V and 9 bases from J; junction bases left unmatched: 6. This CDR3 is built from 16 residues. V and J are TRBV5-1 and TRBJ2-1, with 13 nucleotides matching TRBD2. The receptor's source is a girl in the first two years of life in good health and CMV-seronegative. The material sequenced was PBMCs. The CDR3 region is CASSLASGLAGAEQFF. CDR3 nucleotides: TGCGCCAGCAGCTTGGCGTCTGGACTAGCGGGAGCTGAGCAGTTCTTC.